This T cell receptor beta chain was sequenced for a study of cytomegalovirus exposure and HLA in healthy donors. Across the whole study: Among the approximately 430 donors who were genotyped, roughly 85% fell in the genetic ancestry cluster that is associated with self-reported Caucasian donors. Study findings and constraints: What a later analysis showed was that several of the most significant clusters appeared linked to common viral pathogens. It was only CMV serostatus that was available as immune exposure information.

The PCR contained 60 Vbeta and 13 Jbeta primers. Method: immunoSEQ multiplex PCR; TCRdb's copy keeps in-frame clones and lacks some. The sample lists some 140,000 clones, 76% occurring once. About this clone itself: Antigen specificity is unknown.

This CDR3 contains 14 residues. V dropped 8 bases and J dropped 3; count of bases not matched to a gene: 6. The germline V gene encodes CDR1 MNHNY and CDR2 SVGAGI (reference sequence). The sequencing sample was made of PBMCs. V usage is TRBV6-6 and J usage is TRBJ1-4; 7 bases fit TRBD1. The sequence was obtained from a man in his forties in good health and CMV-seronegative. This CDR3 is CASGTVNANEKLFF. DNA for the CDR3: TGTGCCAGCGGGACAGTGAATGCTAATGAAAAACTGTTTTTT.